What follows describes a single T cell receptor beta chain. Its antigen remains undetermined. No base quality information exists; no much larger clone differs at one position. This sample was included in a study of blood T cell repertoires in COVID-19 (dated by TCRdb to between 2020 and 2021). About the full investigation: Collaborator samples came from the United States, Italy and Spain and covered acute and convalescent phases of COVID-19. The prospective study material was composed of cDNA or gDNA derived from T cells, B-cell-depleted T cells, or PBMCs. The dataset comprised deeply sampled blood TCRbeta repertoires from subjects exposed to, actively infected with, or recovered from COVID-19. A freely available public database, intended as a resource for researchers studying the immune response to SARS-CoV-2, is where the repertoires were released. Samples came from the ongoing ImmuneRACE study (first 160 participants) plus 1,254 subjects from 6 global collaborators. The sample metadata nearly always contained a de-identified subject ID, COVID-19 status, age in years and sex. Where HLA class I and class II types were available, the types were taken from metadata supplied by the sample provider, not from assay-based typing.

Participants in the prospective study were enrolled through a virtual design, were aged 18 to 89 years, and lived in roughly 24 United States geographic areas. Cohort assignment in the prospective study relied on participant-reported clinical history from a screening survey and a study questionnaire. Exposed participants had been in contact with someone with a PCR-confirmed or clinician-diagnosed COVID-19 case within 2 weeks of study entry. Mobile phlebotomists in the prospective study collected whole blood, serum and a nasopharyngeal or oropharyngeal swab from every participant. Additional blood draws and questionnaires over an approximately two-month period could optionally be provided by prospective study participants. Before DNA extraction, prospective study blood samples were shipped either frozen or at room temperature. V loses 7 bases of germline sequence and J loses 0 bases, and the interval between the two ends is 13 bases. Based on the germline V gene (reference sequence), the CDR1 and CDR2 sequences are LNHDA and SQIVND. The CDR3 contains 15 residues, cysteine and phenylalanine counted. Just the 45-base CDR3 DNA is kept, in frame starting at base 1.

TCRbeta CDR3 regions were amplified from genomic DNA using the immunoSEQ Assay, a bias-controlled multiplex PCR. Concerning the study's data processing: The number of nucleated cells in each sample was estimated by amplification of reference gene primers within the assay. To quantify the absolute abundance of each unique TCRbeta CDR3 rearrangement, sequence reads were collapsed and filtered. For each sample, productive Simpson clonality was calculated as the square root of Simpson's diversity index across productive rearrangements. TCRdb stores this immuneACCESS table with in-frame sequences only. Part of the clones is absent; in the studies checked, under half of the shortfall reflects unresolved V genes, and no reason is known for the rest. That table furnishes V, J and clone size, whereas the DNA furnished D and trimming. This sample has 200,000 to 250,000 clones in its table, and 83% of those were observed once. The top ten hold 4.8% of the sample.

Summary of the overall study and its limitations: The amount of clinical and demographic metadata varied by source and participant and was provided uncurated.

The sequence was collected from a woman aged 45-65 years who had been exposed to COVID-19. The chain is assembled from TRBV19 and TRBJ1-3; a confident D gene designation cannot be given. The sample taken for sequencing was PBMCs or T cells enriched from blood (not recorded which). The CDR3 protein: CASTREIFSGNTIYF. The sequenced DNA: TGTGCCAGTACCCGCGAAATCTTCTCTGGAAACACCATATATTTT. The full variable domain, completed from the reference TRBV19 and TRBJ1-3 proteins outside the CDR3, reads DGGITQSPKYLFRKEGQNVTLSCEQNLNHDAMYWYRQDPGQGLRLIYYSQIVNDFQKGDIAEGYSVSREKKESFPLTVTSAQKNPTAFYLCASTREIFSGNTIYFGEGSWLTVV.